This T cell receptor beta chain was identified during a study of T cell responses to AZD1222 COVID-19 vaccine (dated by TCRdb to about 2021). Regarding the complete study: TCR sequencing covered over 230 trial participants: 200 to 210 given two doses of AZD1222 and 26 given two doses of MenACWY control vaccine. Trial participants were enrolled by age into subgroups of 18-55, 56-69 and 70-plus years, and around 150, 29 and 61 TCR-sequenced participants, respectively, were included in these subgroups.

The CDR3 regions of human TCRbeta chains were subjected to immunosequencing. On the authors' methods: TCRs in the repertoires were matched against a reference library of SARS-CoV-2-specific TCRs that had been generated with the MIRA antigen-specificity platform. Breadth was defined as the fraction of unique TCRs that were SARS-CoV-2-associated, and depth was defined as the fraction of total T cells that were SARS-CoV-2-associated. Using the MIRA data, every spike-specific TCR was mapped to the spike region that the TCR reacted to and assigned to either a CD4 or a CD8 class. Log10-transformed breadth and depth values were compared by one-way ANOVA with Sidak's multiple comparisons tests. The source is immuneACCESS, and TCRdb retained only in-frame sequences with V and J called. Part of the clones is not carried over; for the studies checked, unresolved V genes explain less than half of this, and the remainder is unexplained. V, J and clone size are those of that table, while D and trimming were read from the DNA. The sample has fewer than 180,000 clones on record, around 90% of them singletons. The top ten hold around 2.9% of the sample.

The paper's findings and limits, for the study overall: Most participants were white British and females outnumbered males, and the authors suggested that clonal diversity may have been underestimated. The 56-69-year group was small, and its depth increase did not reach significance, likely because of low power. The whole spike protein was spanned by vaccine-associated CD4 TCRs, and dominant responses were seen in regions 160-218 and 743-854. Conclusions about previously exposed vaccinees are limited, since just five or six AZD1222 recipients were seropositive for SARS-CoV-2 at baseline. Because no day 14 peak-response samples were available, repertoires were characterized only after the peak T cell response. Epitopes outside the regions mutated in the B.1.351 and B.1.1.7 variants were reportedly recognized by nearly half of the unique spike-specific TCRs. After two AZD1222 doses, spike-specific TCR breadth and depth were significantly higher than at day 0 and than in MenACWY recipients.

The V end gives up 5 bases and the J end 0 bases, leaving 8 bases in the junction not matched to a gene. From a lookup of the germline V gene, CDR1 and CDR2 are SGHRS and YFSETQ. The CDR3 runs 17 amino acids, cysteine and phenylalanine included. Only CDR3 DNA is held: 51 bases, read in frame from base 1. Reading the label with the study, this specimen's time point is: about 28 days (+/-7) after the second vaccine dose. Because spike-specific TCR depth and breadth did not differ between the two schedules, AZD1222 recipients who got a second dose at roughly 4 weeks were pooled with those who got a second dose at roughly 12 weeks. Samples from vaccinated people were obtained from the UK trials COV001 and COV002, which included a single-blind randomized controlled phase 2/3 trial of AZD1222 (ChAdOx1 nCoV-19) in healthy adults. For TCRbeta chain sequencing, PBMC samples were collected from trial participants at day 0 and at day 28 after the second dose.

In this sample, this clone turned up once. Its antigen is currently not known. Base quality data are lacking; no much larger clone is found one base away. The TCR originated in an adult who received the AZD1222 COVID-19 vaccine. The sequencing used peripheral blood, collected 28 days after the second AZD1222 dose. The chain links TRBV5-1 with TRBJ2-2; TRBD2 agrees with 9 junctional bases. The CDR3 protein sequence reads: CASSQTSGGTNTGELFF. The nucleotides are TGCGCCAGCAGTCAGACTAGCGGAGGGACGAACACCGGGGAGCTGTTTTTT.